This T cell receptor (beta chain) was identified in a study of cytomegalovirus exposure and HLA in healthy donors. Study results and limitations: The classifier reportedly diagnosed cytomegalovirus status with high specificity and sensitivity. Rarity characterized most TCR sequences, yet some public TCRs appeared in many donors.

Of note for this clone: Its antigen is as yet unknown.

The primer mix had 60 Vbeta and 13 Jbeta primers. Generated by immunoSEQ multiplex PCR, the TCRdb table keeps only in-frame clones and is missing some. The repertoire has 150,000 or so clones, approximately 84% of them found once; the top ten carry about 3.1%. The CDR3 contains 15 residues. Trimming took 8 bases from V and 7 from J; bases not matched to a gene: 12. Germline CDR1 reads SNHLY; CDR2 reads FYNNEI. Sample: PBMCs. This chain connects TRBV2 to TRBJ2-1, with TRBD1 identical over 9 bases. The TCR comes from a woman aged 45 to 65 in good health and CMV-seropositive. The CDR3 loop reads CASRRQGVAGNEQFF. Here the CDR3 DNA reads TGTGCCAGCCGAAGACAGGGGGTGGCGGGGAATGAGCAGTTCTTC. The full variable domain, completed using reference TRBV2 and TRBJ2-1, is EPEVTQTPSHQVTQMGQEVILRCVPISNHLYFYWYRQILGQKVEFLVSFYNNEISEKSEIFDDQFSVERPDGSNFTLKIRSTKLEDSAMYFCASRRQGVAGNEQFFGPGTRLTVL.